This TCR beta chain is from a study of beta chain features in type 1 diabetes. Losses at the gene ends were 4 bases for V and 7 bases for J; bases not matched to a gene: 12. CDR1 and CDR2 (germline): SGHRS, YFSETQ. The CDR3 has 15 amino acids. Study outcomes and limitations: Since sequencing was performed on cDNA, cells with high TCR expression could be over-represented. Among all four CD4+ subsets, Type 1 diabetes patients had TCRB CDR3s that were moderately but significantly shorter. Patients with type 1 diabetes carried fewer insertions and had more deletions at their VDJ junctions.

This clone has more than one count but fewer than ten. No antigen is known for it. Every isolated RNA sample was fully reverse transcribed, so sequencing captured expressed TCRB transcripts. Assay: immunoSEQ multiplex PCR; the TCRdb copy retains only in-frame clones and omits some. Found here are 250,000 or so clones, approximately 15% of them singletons; the top ten hold 0.019%. Sequencing input: naive CD4+ T cells from blood. The V and J genes are TRBV5-1 and TRBJ1-1; 8 nucleotides agree with TRBD1. This sequence originates from a man younger than 45 with type 1 diabetes. The CDR3 sequence: CASSLLTGARGEAFF. CDR3 DNA: TGCGCCAGCAGCCTGCTGACAGGGGCTAGGGGTGAAGCTTTCTTT.